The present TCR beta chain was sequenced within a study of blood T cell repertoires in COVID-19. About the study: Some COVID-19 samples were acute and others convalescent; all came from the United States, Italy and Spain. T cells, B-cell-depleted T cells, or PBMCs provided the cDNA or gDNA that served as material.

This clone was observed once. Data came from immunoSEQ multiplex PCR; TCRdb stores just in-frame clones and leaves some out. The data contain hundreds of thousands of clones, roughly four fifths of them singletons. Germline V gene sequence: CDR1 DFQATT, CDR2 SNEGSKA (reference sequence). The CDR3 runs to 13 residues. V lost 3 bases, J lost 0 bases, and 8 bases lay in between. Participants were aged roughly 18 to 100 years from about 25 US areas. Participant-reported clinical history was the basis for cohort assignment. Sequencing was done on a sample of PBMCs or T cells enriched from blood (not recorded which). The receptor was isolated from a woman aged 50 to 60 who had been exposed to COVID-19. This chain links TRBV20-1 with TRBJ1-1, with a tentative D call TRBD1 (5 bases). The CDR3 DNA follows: TGCAGTGCTAGTGCAGGGATGAACACTGAAGCTTTCTTT. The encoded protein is CSASAGMNTEAFF.